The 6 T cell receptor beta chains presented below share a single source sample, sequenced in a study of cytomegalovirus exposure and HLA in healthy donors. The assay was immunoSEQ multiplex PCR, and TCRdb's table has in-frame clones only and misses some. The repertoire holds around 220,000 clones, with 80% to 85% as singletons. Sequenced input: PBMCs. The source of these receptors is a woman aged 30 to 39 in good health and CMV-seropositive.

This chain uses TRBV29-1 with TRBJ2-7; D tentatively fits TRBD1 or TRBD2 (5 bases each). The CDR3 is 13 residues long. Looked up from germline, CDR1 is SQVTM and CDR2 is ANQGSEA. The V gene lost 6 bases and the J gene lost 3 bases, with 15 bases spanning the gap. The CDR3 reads CSVSGTTDYEQYF. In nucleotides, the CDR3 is TGCAGCGTCTCCGGGACGACTGACTACGAGCAGTACTTC.

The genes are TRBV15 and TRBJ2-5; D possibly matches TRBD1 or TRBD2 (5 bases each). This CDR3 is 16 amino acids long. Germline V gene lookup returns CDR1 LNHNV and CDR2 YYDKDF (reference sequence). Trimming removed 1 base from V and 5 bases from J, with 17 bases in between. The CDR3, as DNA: TGTGCCACCAGCAGAGGAAGGGACGGAGCTTGGGAGACCCAGTACTTC. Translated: CATSRGRDGAWETQYF.

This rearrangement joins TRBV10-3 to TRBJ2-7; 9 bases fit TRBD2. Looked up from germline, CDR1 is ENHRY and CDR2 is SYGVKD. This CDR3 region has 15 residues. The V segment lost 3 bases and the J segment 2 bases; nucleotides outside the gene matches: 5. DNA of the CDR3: TGTGCCATCAGTGAAAGCGGGAGGCCCGCCTACGAGCAGTACTTC. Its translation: CAISESGRPAYEQYF.

The CDR3 region has the DNA TGTGCCAGCAGTCTTGACATGAATGAGCAGTTCTTC. Protein sequence: CASSLDMNEQFF. The gene calls are TRBV7-2 and TRBJ2-1; D is uncertain. Looked up from germline, CDR1 is SGHTA and CDR2 is FQGNSA. The V end was cut by 6 bases, the J end by 7 bases, with 10 bases between. This CDR3 spans 12 amino acids.

The CDR3 region is CASSQDRGGTYEQYF. The CDR3 bases are TGTGCCAGCAGCCAAGATAGGGGCGGAACCTACGAGCAGTACTTC. The V call is TRBV14, the J call TRBJ2-7; D is perhaps TRBD1 (5 bases). CDR1 is SGHDN and CDR2 is FVKESK in the germline V gene. V lost 0 bases, J lost 2 bases, and 11 bases lay in between. The CDR3 spans 15 residues.

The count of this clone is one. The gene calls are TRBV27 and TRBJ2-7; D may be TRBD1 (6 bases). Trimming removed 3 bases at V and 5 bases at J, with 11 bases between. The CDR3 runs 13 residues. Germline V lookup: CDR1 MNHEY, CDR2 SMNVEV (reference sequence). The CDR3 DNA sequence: TGTGCCAGCAGTTTTACAGGGATAAACGAGCAGTACTTC. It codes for CASSFTGINEQYF.